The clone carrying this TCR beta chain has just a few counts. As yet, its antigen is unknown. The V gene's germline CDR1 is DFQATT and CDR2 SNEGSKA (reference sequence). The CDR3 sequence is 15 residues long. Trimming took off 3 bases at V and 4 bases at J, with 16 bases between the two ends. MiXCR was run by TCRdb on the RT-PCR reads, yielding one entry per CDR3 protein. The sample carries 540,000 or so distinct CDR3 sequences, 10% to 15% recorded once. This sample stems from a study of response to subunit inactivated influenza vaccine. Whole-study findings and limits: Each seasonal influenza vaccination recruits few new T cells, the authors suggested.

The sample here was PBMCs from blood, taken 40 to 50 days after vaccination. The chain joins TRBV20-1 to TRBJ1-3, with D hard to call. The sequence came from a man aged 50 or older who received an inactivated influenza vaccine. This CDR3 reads CSASPSSGGGNTIYF. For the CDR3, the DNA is TGCAGTGCTAGCCCCTCCTCCGGAGGGGGAAACACCATATATTTT.